Presented here are 14 T cell receptor beta chains from one specimen sequenced in a study of response to subunit inactivated influenza vaccine. TCRdb re-called the RT-PCR reads with MiXCR, one entry per CDR3 protein. The sample contains 650,000 or so distinct CDR3 sequences, 12% to 15% of which appear only once. Sequencing was performed on PBMCs from blood, taken around two weeks before vaccination. These receptor sequences come from a man aged 45 to 65 who received an inactivated influenza vaccine.

V and J are TRBV10-2 and TRBJ2-5; 8 nucleotides align to TRBD2. The V and J ends lost 0 bases and 1 base, in that order; junction bases with no gene match: 4. The germline CDR1 and CDR2 sequences are WSHSY and SAAADI. The CDR3 has 16 amino acids. The CDR3 DNA follows: TGCGCCAGCAGTGAGTCGTCGCTAGCGGGCCAAGAGACCCAGTACTTC. Translation: CASSESSLAGQETQYF.

This clonotype was observed at least ten times. The chain links TRBV5-5 to TRBJ2-2; TRBD2 is a possible D gene (5 bases). The ends were cut back, 4 bases at V and 1 base at J, with 11 bases in the middle. CDR3 length: 15 amino acids. CDR1 SGHKS and CDR2 YYEKEE come from the germline V gene (reference sequence). The CDR3 reads CASSQTGMNTGELFF. CDR3 in DNA: TGTGCCAGCAGCCAAACCGGGATGAACACCGGGGAGCTGTTTTTT.

The sample holds many counts of this clonotype. The V and J genes are TRBV24-1 and TRBJ2-3; either TRBD1 or TRBD2 may fit D (6 bases each). The CDR3 spans 16 residues. CDR1 is KGHDR, CDR2 SFDVKD, per germline. V was shortened by 5 bases and J by 5 bases, with 19 bases between the two germline ends. The CDR3 here is CATSGTLGGTLDTQYF. In DNA form, the CDR3 reads TGTGCCACCAGTGGGACCCTAGGGGGGACCCTAGATACGCAGTATTTT.

This clonotype occurred a few times. This chain connects TRBV7-9 to TRBJ2-3, with a possible D match to TRBD2 (5 bases). The CDR3 contains 16 residues. The germline V gene has CDR1 SEHNR and CDR2 FQNEAQ (reference sequence). V lost 5 bases and J 2 bases, leaving 17 bases between the germline ends. As DNA, the CDR3 is TGTGCCAGCAGCCCCGCTCCACCGGGGTACACAGATACGCAGTATTTT. Translation: CASSPAPPGYTDTQYF.

This clonotype came up a few times. CDR3 sequence reads: CASSLASKETQYF. For the CDR3, the DNA is TGTGCCAGCAGCTTGGCGAGTAAAGAGACCCAGTACTTC. The chain employs TRBV5-6 and TRBJ2-5; D not resolved. This CDR3 has 13 residues. The germline CDR1 and CDR2 sequences are SGHDT and YYEEEE. V gave up 0 bases and J gave up 3 bases, with 6 bases separating them.

The chain uses TRBV7-2 and TRBJ1-1, with 9 bases lining up with TRBD1. The germline CDR1 and CDR2 sequences are SGHTA and FQGNSA. The V gene end was trimmed by 3 bases and the J gene end by 3 bases; junction bases not matched to a gene: 8. The CDR3 runs 16 residues. CDR3 amino acids: CASSFVTGGRDTEAFF. Here the CDR3 DNA reads TGTGCCAGCAGCTTTGTGACAGGGGGTAGGGACACTGAAGCTTTCTTT.

V is TRBV5-4 and J is TRBJ2-7, with D unresolved. CDR1 is SGHNT and CDR2 is YYREEE in the germline V gene (reference sequence). This CDR3 has 14 residues. V lost 3 bases, J lost 1 base, and 11 bases lay in between. In DNA form, the CDR3 reads TGTGCCAGCAGCTCGGGCGTGGCATCCTACGAGCAGTACTTC. The encoded protein is CASSSGVASYEQYF.

Only a few counts were recorded for this clonotype. The V call is TRBV28, the J call TRBJ1-1; TRBD1 aligns across 7 bases. CDR3 size: 15 residues. Looked up from germline, CDR1 is MDHEN and CDR2 is SYDVKM. Trimming removed 4 bases from V and 4 bases from J; junction bases left unmatched: 9. CDR3 sequence reads: CASSSPGQVSTEAFF. Written as DNA, the CDR3 is TGTGCCAGCAGTTCCCCCGGACAGGTGAGCACTGAAGCTTTCTTT.

This clonotype was counted a few times. The V gene is TRBV28, the J gene TRBJ1-6, with D perhaps TRBD1 (6 bases). Germline CDR1 and CDR2: MDHEN and SYDVKM. This CDR3 has 14 residues. Trimming pared 5 bases from V and 10 bases from J, leaving 15 bases between. In DNA, the CDR3 is TGTGCCAGCAGTCGTACAGGGTCCCGCTCACCCCTCCACTTT. This translates into CASSRTGSRSPLHF.

The J gene is TRBJ1-1, the V gene TRBV7-6; D is possibly TRBD1 (5 bases). With 5 bases removed from V and 0 bases from J, the gap between germline ends came to 16 bases. CDR3 length equals 16 residues. Germline CDR1 SGHVS, CDR2 FNYEAQ. CDR3 sequence reads: CASSPYVGDLNTEAFF. CDR3 nucleotide sequence: TGTGCCAGCAGCCCCTACGTCGGGGACTTGAACACTGAAGCTTTCTTT. Supplemented by reference TRBV7-6 and TRBJ1-1, the full variable domain reads GAGVSQSPRYKVTKRGQDVALRCDPISGHVSLYWYRQALGQGPEFLTYFNYEAQQDKSGLPNDRFSAERPEGSISTLTIQRTEQRDSAMYRCASSPYVGDLNTEAFFGQGTRLTVV.

This sequence joins TRBV12-3 or TRBV12-4 and TRBJ2-5; 11 bases map to TRBD2. V was pared by 6 bases and J by 5 bases, with 5 bases of the junction left unmatched. The CDR3 runs 14 residues. The CDR3: CASSNSGGDETQYF. In DNA, the CDR3 is TGTGCCAGCAGCAATAGCGGGGGGGATGAGACCCAGTACTTC.

This clonotype came up a few times. The V gene is TRBV7-8, the J gene TRBJ2-5, with D unresolved. With 2 bases removed from V and 1 base from J, the gap between germline ends came to 20 bases. Looked up from germline, CDR1 is SGHVS and CDR2 is FQNEAQ. This CDR3 spans 18 amino acids. CDR3: CASSLKGQPWRGQETQYF. DNA of the CDR3: TGTGCCAGCAGCTTAAAGGGCCAGCCGTGGCGAGGCCAAGAGACCCAGTACTTC. The full variable domain, rest sourced from reference TRBV7-8 and TRBJ2-5, is GAGVSQSPRYKVAKRGQDVALRCDPISGHVSLFWYQQALGQGPEFLTYFQNEAQLDKSGLPSDRFFAERPEGSVSTLKIQRTQQEDSAVYLCASSLKGQPWRGQETQYFGPGTRLLVL.

In its sample, this clonotype was seen a few times. The J gene is TRBJ2-7, the V gene TRBV12-3 or TRBV12-4, with 10 bases aligning to TRBD2. The CDR3 consists of 16 residues. The V segment lost 2 bases and the J segment 3 bases; nucleotides outside the gene matches: 7. The CDR3 is CASSLRVAGGFYEQYF. DNA of the CDR3: TGTGCCAGCAGTTTACGGGTAGCGGGGGGTTTCTACGAGCAGTACTTC.

This chain joins TRBV20-1 and TRBJ2-7; TRBD1 is a possible D gene (5 bases). This CDR3 has 13 amino acids. V was clipped by 1 base and J by 0 bases, with 7 bases between them. The germline V gene encodes CDR1 DFQATT and CDR2 SNEGSKA (reference sequence). CDR3 DNA sequence: TGCAGTGCTAGAGCGGACAACTCCTACGAGCAGTACTTC. Its protein is CSARADNSYEQYF.